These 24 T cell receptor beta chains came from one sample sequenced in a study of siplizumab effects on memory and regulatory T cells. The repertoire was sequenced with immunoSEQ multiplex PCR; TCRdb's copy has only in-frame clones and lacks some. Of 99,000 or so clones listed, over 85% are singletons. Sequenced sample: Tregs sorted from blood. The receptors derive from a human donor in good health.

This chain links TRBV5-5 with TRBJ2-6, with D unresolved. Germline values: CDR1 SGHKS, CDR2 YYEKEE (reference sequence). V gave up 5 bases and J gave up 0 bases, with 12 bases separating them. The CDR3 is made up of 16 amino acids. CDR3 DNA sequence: TGTGCCAGCAGTCCGACGATTTCCTCTGGGGCCAACGTCCTGACTTTC. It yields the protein CASSPTISSGANVLTF.

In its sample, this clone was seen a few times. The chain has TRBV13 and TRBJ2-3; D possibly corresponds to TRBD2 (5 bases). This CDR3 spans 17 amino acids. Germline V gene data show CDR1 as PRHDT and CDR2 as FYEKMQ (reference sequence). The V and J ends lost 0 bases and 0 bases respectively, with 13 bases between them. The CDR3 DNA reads TGTGCCAGCAGCTTAGGCCCTATTAGCGATAGCACAGATACGCAGTATTTT. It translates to CASSLGPISDSTDTQYF.

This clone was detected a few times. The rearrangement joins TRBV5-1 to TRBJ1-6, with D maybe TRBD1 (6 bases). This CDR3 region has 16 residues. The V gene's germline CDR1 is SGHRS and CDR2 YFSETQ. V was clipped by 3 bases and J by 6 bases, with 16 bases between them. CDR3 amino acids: CASSWRGGPSNSPLHF. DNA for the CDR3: TGCGCCAGCAGCTGGAGGGGGGGGCCCAGTAATTCACCCCTCCACTTT.

The CDR3 nucleotides are TGCGCCAGCAGCCTGGGGGCGGGCCGCTCCTACAATGAGCAGTTCTTC. Its translation: CASSLGAGRSYNEQFF. V gene TRBV5-1 combines with J gene TRBJ2-1; weak D call: TRBD1 (6 bases). The V end was cut by 4 bases, the J end by 0 bases, with 14 bases between. The CDR3 is made up of 16 amino acids. Germline loops: CDR1 SGHRS, CDR2 YFSETQ.

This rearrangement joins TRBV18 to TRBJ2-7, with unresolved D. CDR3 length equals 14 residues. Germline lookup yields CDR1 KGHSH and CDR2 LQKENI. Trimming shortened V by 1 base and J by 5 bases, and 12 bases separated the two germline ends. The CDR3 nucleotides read TGTGCCAGCTCACCACGGGGTTTTCCCCACGAGCAGTACTTC. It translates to CASSPRGFPHEQYF.

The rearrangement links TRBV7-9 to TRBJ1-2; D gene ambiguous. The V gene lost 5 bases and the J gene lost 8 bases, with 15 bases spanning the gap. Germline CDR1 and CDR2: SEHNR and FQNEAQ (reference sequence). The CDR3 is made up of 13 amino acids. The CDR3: CASSQNSRGGYTF. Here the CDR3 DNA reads TGTGCCAGCAGCCAAAACAGTCGAGGGGGCTACACCTTC. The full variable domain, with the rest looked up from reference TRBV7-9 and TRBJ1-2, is DTGVSQNPRHKITKRGQNVTFRCDPISEHNRLYWYRQTLGQGPEFLTYFQNEAQLEKSRLLSDRFSAERPKGSFSTLEIQRTEQGDSAMYLCASSQNSRGGYTFGSGTRLTVV.

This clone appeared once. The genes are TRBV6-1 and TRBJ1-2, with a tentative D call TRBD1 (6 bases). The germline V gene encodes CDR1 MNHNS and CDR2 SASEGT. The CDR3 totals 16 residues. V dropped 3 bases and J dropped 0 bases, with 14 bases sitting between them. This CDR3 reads CASSEIRDRSNYGYTF. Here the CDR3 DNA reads TGTGCCAGCAGTGAGATCAGAGACAGGTCTAACTATGGCTACACCTTC.

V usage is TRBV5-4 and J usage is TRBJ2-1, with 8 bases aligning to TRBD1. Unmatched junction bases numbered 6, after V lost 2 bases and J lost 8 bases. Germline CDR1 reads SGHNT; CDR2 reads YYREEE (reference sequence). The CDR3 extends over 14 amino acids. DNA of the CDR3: TGTGCCAGCAGCTTAGGACAGGGAAGGGATGAGCAGTTCTTC. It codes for CASSLGQGRDEQFF.

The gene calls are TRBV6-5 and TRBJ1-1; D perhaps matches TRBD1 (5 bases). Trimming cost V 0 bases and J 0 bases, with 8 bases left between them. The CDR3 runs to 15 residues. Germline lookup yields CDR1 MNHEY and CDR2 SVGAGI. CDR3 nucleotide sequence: TGTGCCAGCAGTTACTCGAGACAGATGAACACTGAAGCTTTCTTT. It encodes CASSYSRQMNTEAFF.

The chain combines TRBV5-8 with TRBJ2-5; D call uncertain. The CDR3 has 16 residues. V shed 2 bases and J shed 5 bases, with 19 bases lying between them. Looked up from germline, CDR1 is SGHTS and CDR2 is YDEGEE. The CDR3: CASSFPSAVHGETQYF. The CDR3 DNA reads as TGTGCCAGCAGCTTCCCGTCGGCGGTGCATGGGGAGACCCAGTACTTC.

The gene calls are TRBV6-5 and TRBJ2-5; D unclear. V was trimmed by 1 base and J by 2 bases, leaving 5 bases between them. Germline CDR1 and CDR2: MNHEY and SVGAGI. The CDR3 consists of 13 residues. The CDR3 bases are TGTGCCAGCAGTTACTTCGGGCAAGAGACCCAGTACTTC. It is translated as CASSYFGQETQYF.

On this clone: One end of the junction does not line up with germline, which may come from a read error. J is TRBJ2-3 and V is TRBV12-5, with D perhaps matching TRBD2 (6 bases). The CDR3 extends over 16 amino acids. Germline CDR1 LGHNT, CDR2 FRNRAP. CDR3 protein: CTSGFGDLAGTDTQYF. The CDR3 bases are TGTACTAGTGGTTTCGGTGACTTGGCGGGAACAGATACGCAGTATTTT. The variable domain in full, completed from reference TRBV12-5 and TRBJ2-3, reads DARVTQTPRHKVTEMGQEVTMRCQPILGHNTVFWYRQTMMQGLELLAYFRNRAPLDDSGMPKDRFSAEMPDATLATLKIQPSEPRDSAVYFCTSGFGDLAGTDTQYFGPGTRLTVL.

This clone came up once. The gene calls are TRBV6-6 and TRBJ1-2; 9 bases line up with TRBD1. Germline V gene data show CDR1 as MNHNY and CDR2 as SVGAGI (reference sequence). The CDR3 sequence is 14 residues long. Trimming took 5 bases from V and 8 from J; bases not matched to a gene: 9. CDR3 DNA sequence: TGTGCCAGCAGTACCGGACAGGGGACAAGAGGCTACACCTTC. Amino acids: CASSTGQGTRGYTF.

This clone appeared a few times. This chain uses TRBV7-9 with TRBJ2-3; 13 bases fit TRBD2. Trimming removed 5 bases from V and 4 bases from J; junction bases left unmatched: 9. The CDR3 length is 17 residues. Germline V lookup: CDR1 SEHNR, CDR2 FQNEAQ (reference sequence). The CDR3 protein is CASSPKTSGRVSDTQYF. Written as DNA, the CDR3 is TGTGCCAGCAGCCCTAAAACTAGCGGGAGGGTGTCAGATACGCAGTATTTT.

The CDR3 DNA follows: TGCGCCAGCAGCTTTCCGGACGCCAATGAAGCTTTCTTT. Amino acids: CASSFPDANEAFF. The chain has TRBV5-1 and TRBJ1-1, with D hard to call. Germline assignment: CDR1 SGHRS and CDR2 YFSETQ. Trimming stripped 2 bases from V and 7 bases from J, with 12 bases between. The CDR3 runs to 13 residues.

The CDR3 loop reads CASSSPGGARIEETQYF. The CDR3 DNA is TGTGCCAGCAGCTCCCCTGGGGGGGCGCGTATTGAAGAGACCCAGTACTTC. The V and J genes are TRBV11-2 and TRBJ2-5; TRBD2 might be the D (7 bases). Trimming removed 4 bases from V and 3 bases from J, with 21 bases in between. The CDR3 is 17 amino acids. Germline assignment: CDR1 SGHAT and CDR2 FQNNGV.

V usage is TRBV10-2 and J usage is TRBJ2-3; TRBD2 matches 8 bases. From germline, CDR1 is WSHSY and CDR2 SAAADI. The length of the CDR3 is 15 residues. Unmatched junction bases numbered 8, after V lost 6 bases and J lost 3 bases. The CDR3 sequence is CASRESGGRTDTQYF. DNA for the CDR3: TGCGCCAGCAGGGAAAGCGGGGGCCGTACAGATACGCAGTATTTT.

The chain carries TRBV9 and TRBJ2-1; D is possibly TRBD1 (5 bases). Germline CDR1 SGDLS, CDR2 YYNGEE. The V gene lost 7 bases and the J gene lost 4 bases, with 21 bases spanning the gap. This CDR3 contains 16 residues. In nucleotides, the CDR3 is TGTGCCAGCCGGCCCCTGGGTCAGGGCTTATACAATGAGCAGTTCTTC. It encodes CASRPLGQGLYNEQFF.

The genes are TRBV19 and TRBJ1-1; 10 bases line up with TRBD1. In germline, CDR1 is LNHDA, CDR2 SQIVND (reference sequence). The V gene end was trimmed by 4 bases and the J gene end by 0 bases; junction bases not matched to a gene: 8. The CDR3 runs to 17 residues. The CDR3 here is CASSRPGQGTMNTEAFF. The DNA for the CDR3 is TGTGCCAGTAGTAGGCCGGGACAGGGGACGATGAACACTGAAGCTTTCTTT.

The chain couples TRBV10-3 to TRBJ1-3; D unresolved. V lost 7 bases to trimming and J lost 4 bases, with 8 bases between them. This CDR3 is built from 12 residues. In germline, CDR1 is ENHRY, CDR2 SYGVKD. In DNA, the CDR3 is TGTGCCATCATGGGGTCAGGAAACACCATATATTTT. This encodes CAIMGSGNTIYF.

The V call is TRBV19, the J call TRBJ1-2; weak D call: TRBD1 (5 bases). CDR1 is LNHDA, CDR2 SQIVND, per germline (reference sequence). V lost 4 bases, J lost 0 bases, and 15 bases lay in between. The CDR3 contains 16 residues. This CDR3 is CASSTPIGTANYGYTF. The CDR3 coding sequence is TGTGCCAGTAGTACGCCGATCGGGACGGCTAACTATGGCTACACCTTC.

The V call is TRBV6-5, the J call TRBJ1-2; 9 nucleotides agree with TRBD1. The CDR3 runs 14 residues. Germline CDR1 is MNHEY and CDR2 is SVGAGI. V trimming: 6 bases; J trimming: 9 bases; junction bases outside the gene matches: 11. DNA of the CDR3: TGTGCCAGCAGCAACCTCCGGGACAGGGTTAGCTACACCTTC. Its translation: CASSNLRDRVSYTF.

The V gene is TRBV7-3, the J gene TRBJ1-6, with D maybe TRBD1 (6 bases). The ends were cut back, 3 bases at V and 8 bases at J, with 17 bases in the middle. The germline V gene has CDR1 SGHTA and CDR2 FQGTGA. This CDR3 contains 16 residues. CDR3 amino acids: CASSFGAAGDDSPLHF. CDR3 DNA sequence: TGTGCCAGCAGCTTTGGTGCGGCAGGGGACGATTCACCCCTCCACTTT. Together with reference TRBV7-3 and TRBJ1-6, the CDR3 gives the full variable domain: GAGVSQTPSNKVTEKGKYVELRCDPISGHTALYWYRQSLGQGPEFLIYFQGTGAADDSGLPNDRFFAVRPEGSVSTLKIQRTERGDSAVYLCASSFGAAGDDSPLHFGNGTRLTVT.

For the CDR3, the DNA is TGTGCCAGCAGTTCACGGATCTCCTACGAGCAGTACTTC. As protein: CASSSRISYEQYF. The rearrangement uses TRBV27 and TRBJ2-7, with D unclear. The CDR3 is 13 amino acids. Germline V lookup: CDR1 MNHEY, CDR2 SMNVEV (reference sequence). Trimming took 4 bases from V and 0 from J, leaving 7 bases between them.